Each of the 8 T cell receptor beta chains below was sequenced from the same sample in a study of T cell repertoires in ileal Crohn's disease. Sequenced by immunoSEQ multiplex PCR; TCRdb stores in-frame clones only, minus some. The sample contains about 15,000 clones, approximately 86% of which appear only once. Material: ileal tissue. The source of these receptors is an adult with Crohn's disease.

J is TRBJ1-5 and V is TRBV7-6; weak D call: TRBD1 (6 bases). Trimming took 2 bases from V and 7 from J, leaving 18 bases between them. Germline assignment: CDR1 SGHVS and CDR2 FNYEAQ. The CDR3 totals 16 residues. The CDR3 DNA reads TGTGCCAGCAGCTTATTTAGGGGGACCCAGCGGCAGCCCCAGCATTTT. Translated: CASSLFRGTQRQPQHF.

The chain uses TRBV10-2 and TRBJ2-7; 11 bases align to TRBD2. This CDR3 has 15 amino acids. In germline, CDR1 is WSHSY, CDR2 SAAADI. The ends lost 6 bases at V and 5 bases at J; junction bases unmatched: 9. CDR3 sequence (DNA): TGCGCCAGCAGACTAACTAGCGGGAGTGAGGACGAGCAGTACTTC. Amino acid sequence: CASRLTSGSEDEQYF.

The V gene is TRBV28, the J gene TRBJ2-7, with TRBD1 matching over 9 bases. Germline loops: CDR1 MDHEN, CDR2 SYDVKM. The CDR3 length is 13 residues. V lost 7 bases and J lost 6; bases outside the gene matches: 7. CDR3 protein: CASKGTGLAEQYF. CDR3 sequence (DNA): TGTGCCAGCAAAGGGACAGGGTTGGCCGAGCAGTACTTC.

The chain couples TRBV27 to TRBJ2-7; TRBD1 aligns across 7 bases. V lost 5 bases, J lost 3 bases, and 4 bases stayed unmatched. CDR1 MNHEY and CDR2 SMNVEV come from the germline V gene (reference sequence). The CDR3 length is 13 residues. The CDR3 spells CASSPGQDYEQYF. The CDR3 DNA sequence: TGTGCCAGCAGTCCCGGACAGGACTACGAGCAGTACTTC.

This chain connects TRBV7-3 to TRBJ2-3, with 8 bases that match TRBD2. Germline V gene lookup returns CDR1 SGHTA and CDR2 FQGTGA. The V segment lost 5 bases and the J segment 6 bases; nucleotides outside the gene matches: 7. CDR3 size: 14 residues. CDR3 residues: CASSLSGGRDTQYF. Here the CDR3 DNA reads TGTGCCAGCAGCCTGTCGGGGGGGCGGGATACGCAGTATTTT. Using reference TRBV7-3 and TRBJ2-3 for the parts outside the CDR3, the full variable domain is GAGVSQTPSNKVTEKGKYVELRCDPISGHTALYWYRQSLGQGPEFLIYFQGTGAADDSGLPNDRFFAVRPEGSVSTLKIQRTERGDSAVYLCASSLSGGRDTQYFGPGTRLTVL.

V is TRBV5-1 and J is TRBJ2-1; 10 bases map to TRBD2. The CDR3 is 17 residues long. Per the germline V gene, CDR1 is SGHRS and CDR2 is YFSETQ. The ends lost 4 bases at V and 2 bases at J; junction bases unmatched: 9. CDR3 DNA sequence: TGCGCCAGCAGCACCTCCCTAGCGGGAGCTACCTACAATGAGCAGTTCTTC. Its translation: CASSTSLAGATYNEQFF. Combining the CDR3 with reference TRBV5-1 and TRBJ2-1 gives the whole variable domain KAGVTQTPRYLIKTRGQQVTLSCSPISGHRSVSWYQQTPGQGLQFLFEYFSETQRNKGNFPGRFSGRQFSNSRSEMNVSTLELGDSALYLCASSTSLAGATYNEQFFGPGTRLTVL.

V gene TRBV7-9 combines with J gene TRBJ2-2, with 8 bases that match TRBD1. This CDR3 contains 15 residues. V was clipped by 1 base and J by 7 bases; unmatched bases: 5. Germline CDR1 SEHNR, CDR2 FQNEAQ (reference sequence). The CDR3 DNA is TGTGCCAGCAGCTTAGGGACAGGGTCGAACGGGGAGCTGTTTTTT. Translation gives CASSLGTGSNGELFF. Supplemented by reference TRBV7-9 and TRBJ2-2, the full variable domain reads DTGVSQNPRHKITKRGQNVTFRCDPISEHNRLYWYRQTLGQGPEFLTYFQNEAQLEKSRLLSDRFSAERPKGSFSTLEIQRTEQGDSAMYLCASSLGTGSNGELFFGEGSRLTVL.

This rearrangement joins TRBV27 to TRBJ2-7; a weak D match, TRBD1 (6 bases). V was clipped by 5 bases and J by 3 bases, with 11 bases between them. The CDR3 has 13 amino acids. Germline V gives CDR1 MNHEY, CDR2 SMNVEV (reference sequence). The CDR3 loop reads CASSKGQLYEQYF. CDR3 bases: TGTGCCAGCAGTAAAGGACAGCTCTACGAGCAGTACTTC.